One sample yielded the 32 T cell receptor beta chains listed below, sequenced in a study of blood T cell repertoires in COVID-19 (dated by TCRdb to about 2020). The library was built by means of the immunoSEQ multiplex PCR assay. What TCRdb holds here is the immuneACCESS table cut down to in-frame rearrangements. Part of the clones is not present; checked against another copy, under half of the missing clones reflect an unresolved V gene, and the others are unexplained. The sample records roughly 84,000 clones, about 79% of which are singletons. The ten largest clones represent roughly 4% of the sample. Sequenced: peripheral blood. The origin of the receptors is a woman aged 50 to 60 with acute or convalescent COVID-19.

V is TRBV30 and J is TRBJ2-5; 8 bases fit TRBD1. The junction had 9 bases not matched to a gene; V was cut back by 0 bases and J by 0 bases. CDR3 length: 17 residues. In germline, CDR1 is GTSNPN, CDR2 SVGIG (reference sequence). CDR3 sequence: CAWSVGWTGQYQETQYF. The CDR3 nucleotides are TGTGCCTGGAGTGTCGGCTGGACAGGGCAGTACCAAGAGACCCAGTACTTC.

In this sample, this clone turned up once. The genes are TRBV6-5 and TRBJ2-3, with D maybe TRBD2 (6 bases). Trimming took 6 bases from V and 4 from J, leaving 11 bases between them. The CDR3 loop spans 13 amino acids. Germline lookup yields CDR1 MNHEY and CDR2 SVGAGI. The CDR3 DNA sequence: TGTGCCAGCAGCGGGGGTTTGCCAGATACGCAGTATTTT. Translating gives CASSGGLPDTQYF.

This clone was seen a few times. The rearrangement links TRBV6-5 to TRBJ1-4, with D hard to call. There are 14 residues in the CDR3. Germline CDR1 reads MNHEY; CDR2 reads SVGAGI. Trimming shortened V by 4 bases and J by 0 bases, and 6 bases separated the two germline ends. The CDR3 protein is CASSWRSTNEKLFF. DNA for the CDR3: TGTGCCAGCAGTTGGAGGTCAACTAATGAAAAACTGTTTTTT.

J is TRBJ1-2 and V is TRBV19; D might be TRBD1 (5 bases). CDR3 length: 16 residues. Trimming took off 2 bases at V and 5 bases at J, with 18 bases between the two ends. Germline lookup yields CDR1 LNHDA and CDR2 SQIVND (reference sequence). The CDR3 DNA sequence: TGTGCCAGTAGTATATTACGGGGGAGTCCCCTTTATGGCTACACCTTC. Translation: CASSILRGSPLYGYTF.

The chain carries TRBV7-9 and TRBJ1-2; a possible D gene is TRBD1 (5 bases). This CDR3 has 15 amino acids. Germline CDR1 and CDR2: SEHNR and FQNEAQ (reference sequence). V was trimmed by 2 bases and J by 1 base, leaving 11 bases between them. CDR3 amino acids: CASSLLGQRNYGYTF. CDR3 bases: TGTGCCAGCAGCTTACTGGGGCAGCGTAACTATGGCTACACCTTC.

The rearrangement links TRBV6-1 to TRBJ2-3; D may be TRBD1 (6 bases). The germline CDR1 and CDR2 sequences are MNHNS and SASEGT. This CDR3 is built from 14 residues. V gave up 5 bases and J gave up 2 bases, with 11 bases separating them. Here the CDR3 reads CASSSTGTTDTQYF. For the CDR3, the DNA is TGTGCCAGCAGTTCCACAGGGACCACAGATACGCAGTATTTT.

This chain joins TRBV10-3 and TRBJ1-2; 8 bases fit TRBD1. The germline V gene has CDR1 ENHRY and CDR2 SYGVKD. V gave up 2 bases and J gave up 4 bases; unmatched junction bases: 3. The CDR3 is 14 residues long. CDR3 nucleotide sequence: TGTGCCATCAGTGAGGGACAGGGTGTCTATGGCTACACCTTC. As protein: CAISEGQGVYGYTF.

The chain is built from TRBV9 and TRBJ1-2; 10 bases agree with TRBD1. The germline gives CDR1 SGDLS, CDR2 YYNGEE. The CDR3 is 17 residues long. Trimming at V came to 4 bases and at J to 4 bases, leaving 13 bases not matched to a gene. The CDR3 bases are TGTGCCAGCAGCCCTCGCCCCGGGACAGGGGCTCTCTATGGCTACACCTTC. Its protein is CASSPRPGTGALYGYTF. Using reference TRBV9 and TRBJ1-2 for the parts outside the CDR3, the full variable domain is DSGVTQTPKHLITATGQRVTLRCSPRSGDLSVYWYQQSLDQGLQFLIQYYNGEERAKGNILERFSAQQFPDLHSELNLSSLELGDSALYFCASSPRPGTGALYGYTFGSGTRLTVV.

The chain recombines TRBV28 with TRBJ2-5; D unresolved. The CDR3 sequence is 15 residues long. Trimming left V 2 bases short and J 1 base short, with 11 bases between. Germline V gene data show CDR1 as MDHEN and CDR2 as SYDVKM. Here the CDR3 DNA reads TGTGCCAGCAGTTTAGTTCCTAATTTCCAAGAGACCCAGTACTTC. Protein: CASSLVPNFQETQYF.

The chain links TRBV29-1 to TRBJ1-2, with D hard to call. This CDR3 comprises 13 residues. V was trimmed by 1 base and J by 4 bases, leaving 10 bases between them. The germline V gene has CDR1 SQVTM and CDR2 ANQGSEA. The CDR3 sequence: CSVEAGSGYGYTF. In nucleotides, the CDR3 is TGCAGCGTTGAAGCGGGGTCGGGCTATGGCTACACCTTC.

This chain uses TRBV19 with TRBJ1-2; 10 bases agree with TRBD1. Looked up from germline, CDR1 is LNHDA and CDR2 is SQIVND (reference sequence). This CDR3 contains 15 residues. J was trimmed by 8 bases and V by 4 bases; bases with no gene match: 10. The CDR3 loop reads CASSSRDRGLRGYTF. CDR3 DNA sequence: TGTGCCAGTAGTAGCCGGGACAGGGGCCTGAGGGGCTACACCTTC.

The rearrangement joins TRBV9 to TRBJ1-1, with a weak D call TRBD1 (6 bases). The CDR3 covers 14 residues. CDR1 is SGDLS, CDR2 YYNGEE, per germline. Trimming shortened V by 3 bases and J by 5 bases, and 14 bases separated the two germline ends. The CDR3 coding sequence is TGTGCCAGCAGCGCACGCCCGCAGGGGACTGAAGCTTTCTTT. Translation gives CASSARPQGTEAFF.

The chain uses TRBV6-5 and TRBJ1-2; D gene ambiguous. The germline CDR1 and CDR2 sequences are MNHEY and SVGAGI. The CDR3 consists of 13 residues. V lost 0 bases to trimming and J lost 4 bases, with 6 bases between them. Here the CDR3 DNA reads TGTGCCAGCAGTTACTCGGAGGGCTATGGCTACACCTTC. It encodes CASSYSEGYGYTF.

The V gene is TRBV7-9, the J gene TRBJ1-5; 7 positions agree with TRBD1. This CDR3 contains 17 residues. Trimming at V came to 8 bases and at J to 3 bases, leaving 16 bases not matched to a gene. The germline V gene has CDR1 SEHNR and CDR2 FQNEAQ (reference sequence). CDR3 bases: TGTGCCAGCCCTACGGGTTCTGCGCAGGGGGACAATCAGCCCCAGCATTTT. Residues: CASPTGSAQGDNQPQHF.

The CDR3: CASSRQGSVEQYF. The CDR3 DNA reads TGTGCCAGCAGCCGACAGGGTTCTGTGGAGCAGTACTTC. This chain connects TRBV12-3 or TRBV12-4 to TRBJ2-7; the match to TRBD1 covers 7 bases. This CDR3 comprises 13 residues. The junction had 9 bases not matched to a gene; V was cut back by 6 bases and J by 7 bases.

V usage is TRBV5-6 and J usage is TRBJ1-1, with D perhaps matching TRBD1 (5 bases). The length of the CDR3 is 14 residues. Looked up from germline, CDR1 is SGHDT and CDR2 is YYEEEE. Trimming took 4 bases from V and 4 from J, leaving 14 bases between them. CDR3 sequence reads: CASSPQGRGTEAFF. CDR3 in DNA: TGTGCCAGCAGCCCCCAGGGTAGAGGCACTGAAGCTTTCTTT. The whole variable domain, remainder taken from reference TRBV5-6 and TRBJ1-1, is DAGVTQSPTHLIKTRGQQVTLRCSPKSGHDTVSWYQQALGQGPQFIFQYYEEEERQRGNFPDRFSGHQFPNYSSELNVNALLLGDSALYLCASSPQGRGTEAFFGQGTRLTVV.

CDR3 in amino acids: CASLAGGRETQYF. The DNA for the CDR3 is TGTGCCAGCCTAGCGGGGGGGCGAGAGACCCAGTACTTC. The J gene is TRBJ2-5, the V gene TRBV3-1 (or the pseudogene TRBV3-2); 12 bases fit TRBD2. V was clipped by 8 bases and J by 4 bases; unmatched bases: 2. The germline V gene encodes CDR1 LGHDT and CDR2 YNNKEL (reference sequence). This CDR3 region has 13 residues.

The chain is built from TRBV5-4 and TRBJ2-7; 11 bases match TRBD2. Germline-derived CDR1 and CDR2 are SGHNT and YYREEE (reference sequence). This CDR3 is 16 amino acids long. The J segment lost 1 base and the V segment lost 3 bases, leaving 6 bases of the junction unmatched. The CDR3 loop is CASSYTSGGRSYEQYF. The CDR3 coding sequence is TGTGCCAGCAGCTATACTAGCGGGGGACGGTCCTACGAGCAGTACTTC.

The rearrangement joins TRBV5-6 to TRBJ2-4, with 9 bases that match TRBD1. V was pared by 5 bases and J by 1 base, with 7 bases of the junction left unmatched. The CDR3 covers 16 residues. In germline, CDR1 is SGHDT, CDR2 YYEEEE. The CDR3 here is CASSGQGLRAKNIQYF. The CDR3, as DNA: TGTGCCAGCAGTGGACAGGGGTTGAGGGCCAAAAACATTCAGTACTTC.

The chain uses TRBV3-1 (or the pseudogene TRBV3-2) and TRBJ1-1, with D perhaps TRBD1 (6 bases). V gave up 6 bases and J gave up 10 bases, with 12 bases separating them. The CDR3 runs 11 residues. Germline V lookup: CDR1 LGHDT, CDR2 YNNKEL (reference sequence). In DNA, the CDR3 is TGTGCCAGCAGTCAGACAGGAGCAGCTTTCTTT. Protein: CASSQTGAAFF.

The V and J genes are TRBV6-5 and TRBJ1-1; D ambiguous. Germline V lookup: CDR1 MNHEY, CDR2 SVGAGI. Deletions cut 0 bases from V and 1 base from J, with 9 bases between. The CDR3 has 15 residues. The CDR3 region is CASSYSELANTEAFF. Here the CDR3 DNA reads TGTGCCAGCAGTTACTCTGAATTGGCGAACACTGAAGCTTTCTTT.

This clone occurred many times. The genes are TRBV5-6 and TRBJ1-2, with 7 bases that match TRBD1. CDR3 length equals 15 residues. V lost 5 bases, J lost 6 bases, and 13 bases stayed unmatched. Germline lookup yields CDR1 SGHDT and CDR2 YYEEEE. The CDR3 reads CASRPETGEYNGYTF. The CDR3 DNA sequence: TGTGCCAGCAGGCCAGAAACAGGGGAATACAATGGCTACACCTTC.

This clone was seen only once. J is TRBJ1-1 and V is TRBV19; tentatively, D is TRBD1 (6 bases). Germline V gene lookup returns CDR1 LNHDA and CDR2 SQIVND (reference sequence). V was trimmed by 9 bases and J by 8 bases, leaving 19 bases between them. This CDR3 is 13 amino acids long. Here the CDR3 DNA reads TGTGCCAGCAGGAACTCAGTGGGGGCCGAAGCTTTCTTT. This translates into CASRNSVGAEAFF.

J is TRBJ2-5 and V is TRBV7-2, with 7 bases aligning to TRBD1. CDR3 length equals 15 residues. J gave up 1 base and V 4 bases, and 6 bases lay outside the gene matches. Germline V lookup: CDR1 SGHTA, CDR2 FQGNSA. The CDR3 is CASSSGTALQETQYF. CDR3 bases: TGTGCCAGCAGCTCCGGGACAGCCCTCCAAGAGACCCAGTACTTC.

This clone turned up a few times. The V gene is TRBV6-5, the J gene TRBJ2-2; 10 bases line up with TRBD1. Germline values: CDR1 MNHEY, CDR2 SVGAGI. Unmatched junction bases numbered 8, after V lost 10 bases and J lost 6 bases. The CDR3 has 14 amino acids. CDR3 nucleotide sequence: TGTGCCACCCGTGGACAGGGGGTGTCCGGGGAGCTGTTTTTT. It is translated as CATRGQGVSGELFF.

The chain carries TRBV5-4 and TRBJ1-1, with D uncertain. Germline CDR1 is SGHNT and CDR2 is YYREEE (reference sequence). V was trimmed by 2 bases and J by 5 bases, leaving 7 bases between them. The CDR3 consists of 12 residues. CDR3 sequence: CASSFDSTEAFF. CDR3 DNA sequence: TGTGCCAGCAGCTTTGATAGTACTGAAGCTTTCTTT.

The chain combines TRBV4-3 with TRBJ1-3; tentatively, D is TRBD1 (6 bases). Germline V gives CDR1 LGHNA, CDR2 YSLEER. Between the trimmed V and J ends, which lost 1 base and 2 bases, there was a span of 12 bases. There are 16 residues in the CDR3. DNA for the CDR3: TGCGCCAGCAGCCAAGGACGAGGGGGTGCTGGAAACACCATATATTTT. It is translated as CASSQGRGGAGNTIYF.

This chain links TRBV12-3 or TRBV12-4 with TRBJ1-5, with a tentative D call TRBD1 (6 bases). The length of the CDR3 is 11 residues. Deletions cut 3 bases from V and 11 bases from J, with 8 bases between. CDR3 coding DNA: TGTGCCAGCAGTTTCAGGGGAGCCCAGCATTTT. Its protein is CASSFRGAQHF.

This clone was counted at least ten times. This chain joins TRBV7-8 and TRBJ2-7; 11 bases map to TRBD1. This CDR3 has 16 residues. After removal of 2 bases from V and 4 bases from J, the junction contained 7 bases not matched to a gene. In germline, CDR1 is SGHVS, CDR2 FQNEAQ. The CDR3 reads CASSLSSGTGGYEQYF. The CDR3 coding sequence is TGTGCCAGCAGCTTAAGCTCCGGGACAGGGGGGTACGAGCAGTACTTC.

This clone was seen just once. The chain employs TRBV27 and TRBJ1-5; no clear D gene. CDR3 length: 15 residues. V was trimmed by 1 base and J by 0 bases, leaving 7 bases between them. CDR1 and CDR2 (germline): MNHEY, SMNVEV (reference sequence). In DNA form, the CDR3 reads TGTGCCAGCAGTTTATACAGTTATAGCAATCAGCCCCAGCATTTT. It codes for CASSLYSYSNQPQHF.

The chain uses TRBV7-2 and TRBJ1-2; 10 bases align to TRBD1. V gave up 2 bases and J gave up 5 bases; unmatched junction bases: 5. The CDR3 runs to 15 residues. CDR1 and CDR2 from the germline V gene are SGHTA and FQGNSA. CDR3 sequence reads: CASSLFGTGVYGYTF. In DNA, the CDR3 is TGTGCCAGCAGCTTATTCGGGACAGGGGTTTATGGCTACACCTTC.

A few counts support this clone. V is TRBV3-1 (or the pseudogene TRBV3-2) and J is TRBJ1-1; D unclear. CDR3 length: 12 amino acids. In germline, CDR1 is LGHDT, CDR2 YNNKEL (reference sequence). Trimming removed 3 bases at V and 3 bases at J, with 5 bases between. Here the CDR3 DNA reads TGTGCCAGCAGCCAGGGCTACACTGAAGCTTTCTTT. This codes for CASSQGYTEAFF.